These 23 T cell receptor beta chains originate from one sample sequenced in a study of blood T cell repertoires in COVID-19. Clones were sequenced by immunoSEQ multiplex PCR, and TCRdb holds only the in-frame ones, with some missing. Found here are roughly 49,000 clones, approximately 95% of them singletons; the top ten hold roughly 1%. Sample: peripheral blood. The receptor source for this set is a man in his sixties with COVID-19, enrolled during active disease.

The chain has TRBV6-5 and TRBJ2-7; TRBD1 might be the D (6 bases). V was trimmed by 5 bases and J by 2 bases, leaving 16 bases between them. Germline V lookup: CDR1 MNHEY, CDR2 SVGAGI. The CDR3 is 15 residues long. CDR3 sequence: CASSPDWDTTYEQYF. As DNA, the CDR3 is TGTGCCAGCAGTCCTGATTGGGACACTACCTACGAGCAGTACTTC.

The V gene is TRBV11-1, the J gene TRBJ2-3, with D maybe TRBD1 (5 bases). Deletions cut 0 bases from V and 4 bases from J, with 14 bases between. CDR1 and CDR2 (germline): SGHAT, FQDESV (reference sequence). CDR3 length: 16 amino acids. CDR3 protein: CASSLASRAAADTQYF. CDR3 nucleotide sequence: TGTGCCAGCAGCTTAGCCTCCAGGGCGGCAGCAGATACGCAGTATTTT.

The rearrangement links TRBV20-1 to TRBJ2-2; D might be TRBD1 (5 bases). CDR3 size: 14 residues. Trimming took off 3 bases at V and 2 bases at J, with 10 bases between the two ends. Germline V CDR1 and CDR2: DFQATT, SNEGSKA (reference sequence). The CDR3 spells CSASRGKNTGELFF. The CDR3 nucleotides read TGCAGTGCTAGTAGGGGCAAAAACACCGGGGAGCTGTTTTTT.

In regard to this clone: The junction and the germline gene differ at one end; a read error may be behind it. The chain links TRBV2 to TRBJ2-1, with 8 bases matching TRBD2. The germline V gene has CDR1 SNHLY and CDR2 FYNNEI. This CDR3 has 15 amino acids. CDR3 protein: CASAEGWTSYHEQFF. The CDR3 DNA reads TGTGCCAGCGCTGAGGGTTGGACTAGCTACCATGAGCAGTTCTTC.

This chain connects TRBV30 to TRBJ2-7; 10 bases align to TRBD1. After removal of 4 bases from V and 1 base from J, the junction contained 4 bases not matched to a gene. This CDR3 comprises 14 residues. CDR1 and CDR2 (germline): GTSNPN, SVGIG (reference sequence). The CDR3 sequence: CAWKRTGGSYEQYF. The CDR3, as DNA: TGTGCCTGGAAAAGGACAGGGGGTTCCTACGAGCAGTACTTC.

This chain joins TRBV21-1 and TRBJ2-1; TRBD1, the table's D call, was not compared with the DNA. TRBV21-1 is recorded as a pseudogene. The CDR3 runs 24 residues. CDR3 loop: CASSMRPGQRCTAVTLWGQGVQFF. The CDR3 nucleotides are TGTGCCAGCAGCATGCGACCGGGACAGAGGTGCACAGCTGTAACATTGTGGGGACAGGGGGTACAGTTCTTC.

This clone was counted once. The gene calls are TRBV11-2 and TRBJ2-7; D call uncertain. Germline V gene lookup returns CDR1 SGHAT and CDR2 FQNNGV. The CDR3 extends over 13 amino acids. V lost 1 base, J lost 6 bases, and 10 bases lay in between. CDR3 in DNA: TGTGCCAGCAGCTTAGGACGGGTTGGCGAGCAGTACTTC. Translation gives CASSLGRVGEQYF.

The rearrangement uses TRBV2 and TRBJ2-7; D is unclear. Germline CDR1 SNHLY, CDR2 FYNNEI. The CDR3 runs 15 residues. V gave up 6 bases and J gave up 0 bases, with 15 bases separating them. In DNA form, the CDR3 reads TGTGCCAGCAGACAACAGCCAAACCCCTCCTACGAGCAGTACTTC. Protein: CASRQQPNPSYEQYF.

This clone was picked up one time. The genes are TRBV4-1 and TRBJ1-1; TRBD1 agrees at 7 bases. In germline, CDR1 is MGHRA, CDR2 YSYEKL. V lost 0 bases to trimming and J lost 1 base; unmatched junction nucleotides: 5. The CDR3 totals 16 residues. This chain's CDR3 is CASSQDGTVSNTEAFF. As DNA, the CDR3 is TGCGCCAGCAGCCAAGACGGGACAGTTTCGAACACTGAAGCTTTCTTT.

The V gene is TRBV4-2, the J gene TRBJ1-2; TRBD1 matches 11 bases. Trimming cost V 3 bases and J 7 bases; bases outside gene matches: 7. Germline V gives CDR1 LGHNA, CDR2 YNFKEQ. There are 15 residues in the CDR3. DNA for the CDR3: TGTGCCAGCAGCCAGGACCCGGACAGGGGGCTTGGCTACACCTTC. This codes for CASSQDPDRGLGYTF.

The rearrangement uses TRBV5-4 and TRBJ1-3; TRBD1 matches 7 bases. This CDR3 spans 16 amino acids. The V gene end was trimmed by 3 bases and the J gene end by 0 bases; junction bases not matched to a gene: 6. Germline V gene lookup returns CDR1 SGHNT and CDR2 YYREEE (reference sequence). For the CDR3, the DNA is TGTGCCAGCAGCTCGGGACAGCCCCGCTCTGGAAACACCATATATTTT. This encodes CASSSGQPRSGNTIYF.

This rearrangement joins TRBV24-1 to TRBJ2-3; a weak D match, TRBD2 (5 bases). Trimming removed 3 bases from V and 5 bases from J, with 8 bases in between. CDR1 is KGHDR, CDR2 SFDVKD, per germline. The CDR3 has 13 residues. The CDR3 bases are TGTGCCACCAGTGATAAACTAGGAGATACGCAGTATTTT. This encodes CATSDKLGDTQYF.

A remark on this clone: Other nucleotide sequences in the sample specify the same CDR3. Here the CDR3 reads CASSPGQGNQPQHF. CDR3 bases: TGTGCCAGCTCACCAGGACAGGGCAATCAGCCCCAGCATTTT. The chain combines TRBV18 with TRBJ1-5, with 7 bases that match TRBD1. The CDR3 extends over 14 amino acids. Germline V gene lookup returns CDR1 KGHSH and CDR2 LQKENI. J lost 2 bases, V lost 2 bases, and 0 bases had no gene match.

This CDR3 reads CASSLELSEETQYF. The CDR3 nucleotides are TGTGCCAGCAGCTTAGAACTAAGCGAGGAGACCCAGTACTTC. This chain links TRBV7-8 with TRBJ2-5; D uncertain. V gave up 1 base and J gave up 5 bases, with 11 bases separating them. Germline CDR1 is SGHVS and CDR2 is FQNEAQ. This CDR3 spans 14 amino acids.

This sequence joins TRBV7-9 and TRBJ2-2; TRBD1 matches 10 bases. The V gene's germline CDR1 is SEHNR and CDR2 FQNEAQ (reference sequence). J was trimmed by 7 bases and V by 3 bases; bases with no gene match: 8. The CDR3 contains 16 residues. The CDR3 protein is CASSFRQGAPDGELFF. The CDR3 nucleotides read TGTGCCAGCAGCTTCAGACAGGGGGCGCCCGACGGGGAGCTGTTTTTT.

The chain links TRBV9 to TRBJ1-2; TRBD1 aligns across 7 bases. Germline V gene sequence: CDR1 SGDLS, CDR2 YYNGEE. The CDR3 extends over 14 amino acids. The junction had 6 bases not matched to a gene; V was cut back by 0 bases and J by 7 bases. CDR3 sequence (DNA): TGTGCCAGCAGCGTAGTAGGAGACAGGGTTGGCTACACCTTC. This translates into CASSVVGDRVGYTF.

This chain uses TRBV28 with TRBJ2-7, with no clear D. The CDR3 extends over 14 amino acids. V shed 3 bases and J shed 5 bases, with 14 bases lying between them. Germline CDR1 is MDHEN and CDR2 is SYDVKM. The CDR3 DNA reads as TGTGCCAGCAGTTTCCTTCGACTGGTCCACGAGCAGTACTTC. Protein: CASSFLRLVHEQYF.

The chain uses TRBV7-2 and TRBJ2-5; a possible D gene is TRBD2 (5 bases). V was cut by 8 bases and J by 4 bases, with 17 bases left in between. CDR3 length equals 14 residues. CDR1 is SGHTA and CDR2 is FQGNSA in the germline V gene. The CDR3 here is CASGRTAGAETQYF. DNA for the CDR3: TGTGCCAGCGGCCGTACTGCGGGCGCAGAGACCCAGTACTTC.

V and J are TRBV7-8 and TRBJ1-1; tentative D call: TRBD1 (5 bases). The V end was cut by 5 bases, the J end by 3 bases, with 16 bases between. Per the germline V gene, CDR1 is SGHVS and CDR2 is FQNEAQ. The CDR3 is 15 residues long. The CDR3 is CASSGRGRGDTEAFF. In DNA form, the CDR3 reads TGTGCCAGCAGCGGGCGAGGGAGGGGCGACACTGAAGCTTTCTTT.

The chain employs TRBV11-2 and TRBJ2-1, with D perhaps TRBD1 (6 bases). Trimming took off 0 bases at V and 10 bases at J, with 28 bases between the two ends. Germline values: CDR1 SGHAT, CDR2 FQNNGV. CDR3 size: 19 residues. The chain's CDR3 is CASSLEGVKGVRALLEQFF. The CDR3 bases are TGTGCCAGCAGCTTAGAGGGGGTAAAGGGGGTGCGGGCTCTCCTAGAGCAGTTCTTC.

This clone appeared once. The CDR3 loop reads CASSQDRFSGNTIYF. For the CDR3, the DNA is TGCGCCAGCAGCCAAGACCGGTTCTCTGGAAACACCATATATTTT. V usage is TRBV4-1 and J usage is TRBJ1-3; D is uncertain. V lost 0 bases and J 0 bases, leaving 6 bases between the germline ends. The CDR3 sequence is 15 residues long. Germline CDR1 MGHRA, CDR2 YSYEKL.

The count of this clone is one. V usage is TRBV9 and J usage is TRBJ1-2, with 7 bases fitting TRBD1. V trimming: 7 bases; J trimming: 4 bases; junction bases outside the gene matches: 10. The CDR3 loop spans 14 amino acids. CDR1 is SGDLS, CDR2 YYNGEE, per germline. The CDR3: CASATGAALYGYTF. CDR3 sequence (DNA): TGTGCCAGCGCCACAGGGGCTGCCCTCTATGGCTACACCTTC.

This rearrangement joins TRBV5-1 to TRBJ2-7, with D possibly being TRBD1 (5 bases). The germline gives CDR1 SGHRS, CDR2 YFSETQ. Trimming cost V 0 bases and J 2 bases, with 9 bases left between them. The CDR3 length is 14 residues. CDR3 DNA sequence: TGCGCCAGCAGCTTGGACAGGCCCCCCTACGAGCAGTACTTC. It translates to CASSLDRPPYEQYF.